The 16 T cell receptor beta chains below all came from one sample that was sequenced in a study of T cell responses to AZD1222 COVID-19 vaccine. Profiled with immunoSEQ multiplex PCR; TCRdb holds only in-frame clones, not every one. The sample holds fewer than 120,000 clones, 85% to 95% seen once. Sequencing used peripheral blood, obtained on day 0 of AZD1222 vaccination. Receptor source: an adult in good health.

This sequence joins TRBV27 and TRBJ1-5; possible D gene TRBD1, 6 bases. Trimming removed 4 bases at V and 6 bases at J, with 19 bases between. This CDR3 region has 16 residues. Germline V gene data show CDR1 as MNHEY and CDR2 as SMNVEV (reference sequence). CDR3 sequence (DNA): TGTGCCAGCAGTTCAAGGGTCAGGGGTGCTGGTCAGCCCCAGCATTTT. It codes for CASSSRVRGAGQPQHF.

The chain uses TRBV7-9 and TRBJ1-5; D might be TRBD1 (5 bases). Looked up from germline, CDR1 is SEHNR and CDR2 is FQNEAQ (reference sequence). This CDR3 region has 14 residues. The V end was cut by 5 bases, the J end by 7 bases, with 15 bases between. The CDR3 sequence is CASSPGARGQPQHF. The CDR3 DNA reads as TGTGCCAGCAGCCCCGGAGCCCGGGGGCAGCCCCAGCATTTT.

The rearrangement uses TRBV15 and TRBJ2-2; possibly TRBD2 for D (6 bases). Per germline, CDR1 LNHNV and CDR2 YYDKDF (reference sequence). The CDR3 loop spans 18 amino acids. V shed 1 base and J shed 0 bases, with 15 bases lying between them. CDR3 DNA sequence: TGTGCCACCAGCAGAGTTGCAGCGGGTGGCCCGAACACCGGGGAGCTGTTTTTT. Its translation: CATSRVAAGGPNTGELFF.

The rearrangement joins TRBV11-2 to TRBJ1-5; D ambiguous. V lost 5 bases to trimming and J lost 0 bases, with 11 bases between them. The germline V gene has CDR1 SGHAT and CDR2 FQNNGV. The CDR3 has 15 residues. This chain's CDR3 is CASSLRRDSNQPQHF. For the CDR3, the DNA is TGTGCCAGCAGCCTTAGGAGGGATAGCAATCAGCCCCAGCATTTT.

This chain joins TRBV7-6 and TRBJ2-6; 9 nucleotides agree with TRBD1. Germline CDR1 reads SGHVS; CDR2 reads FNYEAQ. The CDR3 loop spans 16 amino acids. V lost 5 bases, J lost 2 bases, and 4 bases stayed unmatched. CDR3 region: CASSLRTGAGANVLTF. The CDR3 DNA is TGTGCCAGCAGCCTTAGGACAGGGGCTGGGGCCAACGTCCTGACTTTC.

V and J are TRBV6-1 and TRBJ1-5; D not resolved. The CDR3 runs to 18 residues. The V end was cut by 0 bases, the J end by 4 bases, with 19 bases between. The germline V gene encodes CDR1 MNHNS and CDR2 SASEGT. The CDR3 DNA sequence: TGTGCCAGCAGTGAAGCGAACCGCCGGACTGCCCTAAATCAGCCCCAGCATTTT. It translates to CASSEANRRTALNQPQHF.

CDR3 sequence (DNA): TGTGCCACCAGTGAACAGGAGGGTGGCACAGATACGCAGTATTTT. As protein: CATSEQEGGTDTQYF. The chain carries TRBV24-1 and TRBJ2-3; a weak D match, TRBD2 (6 bases). Trimming took 4 bases from V and 1 from J, leaving 11 bases between them. The CDR3 covers 15 residues. In germline, CDR1 is KGHDR, CDR2 SFDVKD.

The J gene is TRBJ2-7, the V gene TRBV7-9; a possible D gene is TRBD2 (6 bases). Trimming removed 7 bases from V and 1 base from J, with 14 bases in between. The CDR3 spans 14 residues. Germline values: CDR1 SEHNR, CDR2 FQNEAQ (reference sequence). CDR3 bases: TGTGCCAGCAACCTGGGCGCGGGGTCCTACGAGCAGTACTTC. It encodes CASNLGAGSYEQYF.

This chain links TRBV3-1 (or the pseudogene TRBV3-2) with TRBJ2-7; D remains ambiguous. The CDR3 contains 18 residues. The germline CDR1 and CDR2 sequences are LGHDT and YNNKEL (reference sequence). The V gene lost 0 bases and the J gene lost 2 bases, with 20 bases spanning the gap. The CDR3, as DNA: TGTGCCAGCAGCCAAGACCCGTTATCCCCCTCCCAAGCCTACGAGCAGTACTTC. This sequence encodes CASSQDPLSPSQAYEQYF.

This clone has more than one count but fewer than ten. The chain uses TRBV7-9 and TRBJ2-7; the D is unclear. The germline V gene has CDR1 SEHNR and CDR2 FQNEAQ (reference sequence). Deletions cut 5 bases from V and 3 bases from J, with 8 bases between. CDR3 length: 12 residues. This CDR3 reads CASSKSDYEQYF. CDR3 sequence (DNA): TGTGCCAGCAGCAAAAGCGACTACGAGCAGTACTTC.

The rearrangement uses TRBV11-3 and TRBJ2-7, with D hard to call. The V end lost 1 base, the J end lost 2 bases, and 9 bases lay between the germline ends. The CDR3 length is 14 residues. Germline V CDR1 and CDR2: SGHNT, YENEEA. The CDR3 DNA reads TGTGCCAGCAGCTTAGGAAGCATTACCTACGAGCAGTACTTC. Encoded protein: CASSLGSITYEQYF. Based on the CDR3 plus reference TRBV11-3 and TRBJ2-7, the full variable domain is EAGVVQSPRYKIIEKKQPVAFWCNPISGHNTLYWYLQNLGQGPELLIRYENEEAVDDSQLPKDRFSAERLKGVDSTLKIQPAELGDSAVYLCASSLGSITYEQYFGPGTRLTVT.

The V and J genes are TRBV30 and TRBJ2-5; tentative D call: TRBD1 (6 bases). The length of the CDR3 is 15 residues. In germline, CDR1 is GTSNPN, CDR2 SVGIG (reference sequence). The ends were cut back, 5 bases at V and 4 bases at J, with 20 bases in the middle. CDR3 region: CAWCDPGTSRETQYF. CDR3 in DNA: TGTGCCTGGTGCGACCCAGGGACATCGAGAGAGACCCAGTACTTC.

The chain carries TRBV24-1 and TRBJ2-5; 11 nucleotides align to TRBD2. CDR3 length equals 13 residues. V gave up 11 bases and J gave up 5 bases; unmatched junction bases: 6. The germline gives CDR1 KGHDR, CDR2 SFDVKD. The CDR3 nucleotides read TGTGCCATTTCGACTAGCGGGGCGGAGACCCAGTACTTC. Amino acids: CAISTSGAETQYF.

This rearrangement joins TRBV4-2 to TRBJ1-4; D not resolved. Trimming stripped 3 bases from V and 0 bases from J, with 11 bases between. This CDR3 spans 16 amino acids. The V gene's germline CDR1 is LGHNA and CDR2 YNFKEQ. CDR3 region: CASSQGTVSTNEKLFF. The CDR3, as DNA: TGTGCCAGCAGCCAGGGCACAGTTTCAACTAATGAAAAACTGTTTTTT.

The CDR3 bases are TGTGCCAGCAGCATTACATATCAGCCCCAGCATTTT. This translates into CASSITYQPQHF. The chain is built from TRBV7-9 and TRBJ1-5; the D is unclear. Germline V gene lookup returns CDR1 SEHNR and CDR2 FQNEAQ (reference sequence). The CDR3 contains 12 residues. V was clipped by 5 bases and J by 5 bases, with 7 bases between them.

The CDR3 DNA sequence: TGTGCCAGCAGCTTACCCAGGGGGGCCGGCAATTCACCCCTCCACTTT. Its protein is CASSLPRGAGNSPLHF. This chain joins TRBV11-3 and TRBJ1-6; TRBD1 aligns across 7 bases. This CDR3 comprises 16 residues. Looked up from germline, CDR1 is SGHNT and CDR2 is YENEEA. J lost 7 bases, V lost 2 bases, and 8 bases had no gene match.